The clone carrying this TCR beta chain was observed a few times. Deletions cut 4 bases from V and 11 bases from J, with 21 bases between. CDR1 is SGHRS, CDR2 YFSETQ, per germline. The CDR3 loop spans 14 amino acids. The source of the sample is a study of blood T cells in healthy people across ages. A sample-barcoded 5' primer and a J-beta primer mix were used in a second PCR of roughly 7 to 11 cycles. The template-switch adaptor, which had 12 random nucleotides, put a tag on each cDNA molecule. Per-sample output comprised a minimum of 2.5 million paired-end reads containing CDR3. Using its own MiXCR run on the 5' RACE reads, TCRdb lists one record per CDR3 protein. The sample holds hundreds of thousands of distinct CDR3 sequences, 50% to 65% seen once.

The receptor was isolated from a man at least 80 years old in good health. Sequences were obtained from blood. This rearrangement joins TRBV5-1 to TRBJ2-5; D gene uncertain. CDR3 DNA sequence: TGCGCCAGCAGCGGAACGGGCCCCTCCAATGAGCAGTACTTC. It encodes CASSGTGPSNEQYF.